This T cell receptor beta chain was captured in a study of T cell responses to AZD1222 COVID-19 vaccine. Germline V CDR1 and CDR2: SGDLS, YYNGEE. Trimming stripped 2 bases from V and 1 base from J, with 12 bases between. The CDR3 sequence is 15 residues long. Clones were sequenced by immunoSEQ multiplex PCR, and TCRdb holds only the in-frame ones, with some missing. The table records some 140,000 clones, 80% to 90% of them present only once. Notes on the study in general: No repertoire was sampled before or during the peak T cell response, only after it. Most donors were white British and more were female, and clonal diversity was possibly underestimated.

A note on this clone: Its antigen is undetermined.

This clonotype originated in an adult in good health. The chain carries TRBV9 and TRBJ1-2; D remains ambiguous. The sample consisted of peripheral blood, taken on day 0 of AZD1222 vaccination. The CDR3 loop reads CASSVEGFLNYGYTF. The CDR3 DNA follows: TGTGCCAGCAGCGTGGAAGGTTTCCTTAACTATGGCTACACCTTC.